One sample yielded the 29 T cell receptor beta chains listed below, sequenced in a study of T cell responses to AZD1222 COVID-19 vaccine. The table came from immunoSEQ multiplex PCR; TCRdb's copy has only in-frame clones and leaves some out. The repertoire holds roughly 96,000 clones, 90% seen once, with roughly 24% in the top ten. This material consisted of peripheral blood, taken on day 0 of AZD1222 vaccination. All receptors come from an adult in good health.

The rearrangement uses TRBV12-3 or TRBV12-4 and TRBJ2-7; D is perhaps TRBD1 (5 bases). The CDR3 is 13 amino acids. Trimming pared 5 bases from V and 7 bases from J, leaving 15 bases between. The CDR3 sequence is CASSPDSSREQYF. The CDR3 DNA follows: TGTGCCAGCAGTCCAGACAGTTCGAGAGAGCAGTACTTC.

CDR3 region: CASSQPLNTEAFF. The DNA for the CDR3 is TGTGCCAGCAGTCAACCATTGAACACTGAAGCTTTCTTT. The chain couples TRBV6-5 to TRBJ1-1, with D unclear. The germline gives CDR1 MNHEY, CDR2 SVGAGI. The V end lost 5 bases, the J end lost 0 bases, and 7 bases lay between the germline ends. CDR3 length: 13 amino acids.

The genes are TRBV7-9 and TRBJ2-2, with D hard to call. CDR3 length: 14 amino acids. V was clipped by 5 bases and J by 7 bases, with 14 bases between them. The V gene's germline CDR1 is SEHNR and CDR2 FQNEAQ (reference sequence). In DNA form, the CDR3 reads TGTGCCAGCAGCCTGGGCTCTGAAATCGGGGAGCTGTTTTTT. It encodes CASSLGSEIGELFF.

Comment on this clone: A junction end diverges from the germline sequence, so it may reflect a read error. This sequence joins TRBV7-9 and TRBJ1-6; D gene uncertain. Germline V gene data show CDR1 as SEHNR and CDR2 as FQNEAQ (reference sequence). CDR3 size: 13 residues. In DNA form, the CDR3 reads TGTGCCAGCAGCCTAGCGAGGGATTCACCCCTCCACTTT. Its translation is CASSLARDSPLHF.

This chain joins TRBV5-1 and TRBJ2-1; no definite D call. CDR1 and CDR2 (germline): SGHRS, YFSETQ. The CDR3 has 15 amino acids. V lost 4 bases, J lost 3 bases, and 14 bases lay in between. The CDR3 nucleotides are TGCGCCAGCAGCCGTCCGGAAACCAACTACAATGAGCAGTTCTTC. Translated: CASSRPETNYNEQFF.

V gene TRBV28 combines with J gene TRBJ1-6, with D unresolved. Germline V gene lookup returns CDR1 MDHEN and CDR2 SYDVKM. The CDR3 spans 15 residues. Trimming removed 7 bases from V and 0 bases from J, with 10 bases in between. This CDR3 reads CASNHTDSYNSPLHF. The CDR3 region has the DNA TGTGCCAGCAACCACACCGACTCCTATAATTCACCCCTCCACTTT.

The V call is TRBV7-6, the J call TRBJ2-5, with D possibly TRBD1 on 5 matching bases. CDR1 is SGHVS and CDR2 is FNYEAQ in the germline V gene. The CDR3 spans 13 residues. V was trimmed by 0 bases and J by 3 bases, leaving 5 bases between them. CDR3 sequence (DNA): TGTGCCAGCAGCTTAGCCAGGGAAGAGACCCAGTACTTC. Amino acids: CASSLAREETQYF.

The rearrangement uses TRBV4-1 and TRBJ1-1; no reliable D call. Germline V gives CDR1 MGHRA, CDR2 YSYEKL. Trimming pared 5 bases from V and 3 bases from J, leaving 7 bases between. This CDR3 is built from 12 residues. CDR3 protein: CASSEGYTEAFF. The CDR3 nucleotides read TGCGCCAGCAGCGAAGGTTACACTGAAGCTTTCTTT.

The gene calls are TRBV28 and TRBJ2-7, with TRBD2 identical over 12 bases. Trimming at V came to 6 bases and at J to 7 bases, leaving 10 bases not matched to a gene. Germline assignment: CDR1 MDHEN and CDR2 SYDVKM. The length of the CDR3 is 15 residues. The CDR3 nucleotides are TGTGCCAGCAGGTTCCAACTAGCGGGAGGCGGGGAGCAGTACTTC. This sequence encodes CASRFQLAGGGEQYF.

The DNA for the CDR3 is TGTGCCAGCAGCGGAGGCGGGGTGAACACCGGGGAGCTGTTTTTT. Translated, it gives CASSGGGVNTGELFF. The V and J genes are TRBV9 and TRBJ2-2; perhaps TRBD2 as D (6 bases). The CDR3 is made up of 15 amino acids. Germline V gives CDR1 SGDLS, CDR2 YYNGEE. The V and J ends lost 3 bases and 1 base respectively, with 10 bases between them.

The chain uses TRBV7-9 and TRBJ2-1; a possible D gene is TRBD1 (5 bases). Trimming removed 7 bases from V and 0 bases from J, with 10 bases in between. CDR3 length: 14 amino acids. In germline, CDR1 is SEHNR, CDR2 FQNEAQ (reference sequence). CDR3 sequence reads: CASNNQGSYNEQFF. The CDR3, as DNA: TGTGCCAGCAACAACCAGGGCTCCTACAATGAGCAGTTCTTC. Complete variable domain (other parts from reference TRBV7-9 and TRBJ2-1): DTGVSQNPRHKITKRGQNVTFRCDPISEHNRLYWYRQTLGQGPEFLTYFQNEAQLEKSRLLSDRFSAERPKGSFSTLEIQRTEQGDSAMYLCASNNQGSYNEQFFGPGTRLTVL.

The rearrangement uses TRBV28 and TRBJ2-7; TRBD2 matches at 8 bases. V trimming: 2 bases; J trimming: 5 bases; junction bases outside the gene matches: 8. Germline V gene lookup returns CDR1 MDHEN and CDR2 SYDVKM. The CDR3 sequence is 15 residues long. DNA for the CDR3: TGTGCCAGCAGTTTACTAGCGGGTGGTCGGGACGAGCAGTACTTC. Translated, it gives CASSLLAGGRDEQYF.

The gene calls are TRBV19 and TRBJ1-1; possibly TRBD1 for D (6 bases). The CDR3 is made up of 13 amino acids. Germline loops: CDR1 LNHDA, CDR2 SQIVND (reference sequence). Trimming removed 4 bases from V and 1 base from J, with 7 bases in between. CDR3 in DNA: TGTGCCAGTAGTAGGACAGAGAACACTGAAGCTTTCTTT. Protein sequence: CASSRTENTEAFF.

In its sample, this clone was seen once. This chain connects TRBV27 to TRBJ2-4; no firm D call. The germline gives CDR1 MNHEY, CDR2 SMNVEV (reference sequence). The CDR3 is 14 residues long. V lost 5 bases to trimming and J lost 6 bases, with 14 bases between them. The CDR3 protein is CASSARGPGNIQYF. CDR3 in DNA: TGTGCCAGCAGTGCCCGAGGCCCCGGAAACATTCAGTACTTC.

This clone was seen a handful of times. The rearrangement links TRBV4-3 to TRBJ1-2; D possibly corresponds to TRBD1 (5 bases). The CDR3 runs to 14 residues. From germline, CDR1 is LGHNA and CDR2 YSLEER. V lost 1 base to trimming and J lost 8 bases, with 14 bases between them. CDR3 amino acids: CASSQARVSRGYTF. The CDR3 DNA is TGCGCCAGCAGCCAAGCCAGGGTGTCGAGAGGCTACACCTTC.

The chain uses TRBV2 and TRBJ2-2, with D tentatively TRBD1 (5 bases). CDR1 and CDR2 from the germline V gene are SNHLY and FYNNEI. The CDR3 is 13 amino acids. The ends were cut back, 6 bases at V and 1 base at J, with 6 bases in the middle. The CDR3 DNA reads TGTGCCAGCAGAGACAGGAACACCGGGGAGCTGTTTTTT. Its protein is CASRDRNTGELFF.

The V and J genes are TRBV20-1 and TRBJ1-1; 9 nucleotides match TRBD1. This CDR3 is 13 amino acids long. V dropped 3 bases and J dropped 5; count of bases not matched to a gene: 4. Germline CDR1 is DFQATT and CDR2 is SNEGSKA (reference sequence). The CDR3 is CSASGDRETEAFF. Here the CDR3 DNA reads TGCAGTGCTAGTGGGGACAGGGAAACTGAAGCTTTCTTT.

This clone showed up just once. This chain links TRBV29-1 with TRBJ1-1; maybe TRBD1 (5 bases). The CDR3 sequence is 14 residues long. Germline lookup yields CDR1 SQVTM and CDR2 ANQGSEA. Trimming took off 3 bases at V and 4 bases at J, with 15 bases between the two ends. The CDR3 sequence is CSVDSPRGGTEAFF. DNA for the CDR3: TGCAGCGTTGATTCTCCCCGGGGGGGCACTGAAGCTTTCTTT.

DNA of the CDR3: TGTGCCAGCACGGGGGCAGGGGGCCTTGGGGTCTATGGCTACACCTTC. Translating gives CASTGAGGLGVYGYTF. V gene TRBV25-1 combines with J gene TRBJ1-2, with TRBD1 matching 8 bases. CDR3 size: 16 residues. Germline lookup yields CDR1 MGHDK and CDR2 SYGVNS. Trimming took 7 bases from V and 4 from J; bases not matched to a gene: 14.

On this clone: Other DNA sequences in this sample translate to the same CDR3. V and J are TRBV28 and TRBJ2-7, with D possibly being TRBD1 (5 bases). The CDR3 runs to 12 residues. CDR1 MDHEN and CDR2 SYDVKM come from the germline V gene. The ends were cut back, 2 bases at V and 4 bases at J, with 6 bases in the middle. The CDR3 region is CASSLQGYEQYF. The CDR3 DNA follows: TGTGCCAGCAGTTTACAGGGTTACGAGCAGTACTTC.

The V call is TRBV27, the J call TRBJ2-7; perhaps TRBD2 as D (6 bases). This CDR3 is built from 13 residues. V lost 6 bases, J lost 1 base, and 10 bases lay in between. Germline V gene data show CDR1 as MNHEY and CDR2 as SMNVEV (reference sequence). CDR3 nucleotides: TGTGCCAGCAGGCGGGACGGGTCCTACGAGCAGTACTTC. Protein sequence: CASRRDGSYEQYF.

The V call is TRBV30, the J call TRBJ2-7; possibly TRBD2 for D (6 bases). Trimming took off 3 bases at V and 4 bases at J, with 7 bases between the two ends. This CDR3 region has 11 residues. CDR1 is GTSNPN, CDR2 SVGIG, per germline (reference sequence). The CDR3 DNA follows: TGTGCCTGGAGACGGGAGTACGAGCAGTACTTC. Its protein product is CAWRREYEQYF.

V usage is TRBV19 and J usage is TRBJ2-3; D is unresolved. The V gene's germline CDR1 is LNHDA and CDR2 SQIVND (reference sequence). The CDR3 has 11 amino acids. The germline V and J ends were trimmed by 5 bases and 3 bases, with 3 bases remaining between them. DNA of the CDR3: TGTGCCAGTAGTTTAACAGATACGCAGTATTTT. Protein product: CASSLTDTQYF. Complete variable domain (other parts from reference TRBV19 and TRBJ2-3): DGGITQSPKYLFRKEGQNVTLSCEQNLNHDAMYWYRQDPGQGLRLIYYSQIVNDFQKGDIAEGYSVSREKKESFPLTVTSAQKNPTAFYLCASSLTDTQYFGPGTRLTVL.

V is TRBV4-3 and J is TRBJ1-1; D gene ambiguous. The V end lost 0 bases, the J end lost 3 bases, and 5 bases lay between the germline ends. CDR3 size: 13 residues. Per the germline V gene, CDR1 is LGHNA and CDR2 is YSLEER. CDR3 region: CASSQDSDTEAFF. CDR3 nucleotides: TGCGCCAGCAGCCAAGATTCCGACACTGAAGCTTTCTTT.

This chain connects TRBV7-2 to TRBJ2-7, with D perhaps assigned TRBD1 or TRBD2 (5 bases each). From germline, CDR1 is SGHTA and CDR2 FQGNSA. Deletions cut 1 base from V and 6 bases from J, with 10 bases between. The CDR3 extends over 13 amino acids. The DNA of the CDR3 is TGTGCCAGCAGCTTAGGGGGGACGGGCGAGCAGTACTTC. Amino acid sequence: CASSLGGTGEQYF.

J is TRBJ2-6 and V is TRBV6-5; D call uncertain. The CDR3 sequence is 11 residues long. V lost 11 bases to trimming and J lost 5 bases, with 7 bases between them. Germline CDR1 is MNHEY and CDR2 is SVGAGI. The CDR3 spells CAAGWANVLTF. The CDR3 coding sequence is TGTGCCGCCGGGTGGGCCAACGTCCTGACTTTC.

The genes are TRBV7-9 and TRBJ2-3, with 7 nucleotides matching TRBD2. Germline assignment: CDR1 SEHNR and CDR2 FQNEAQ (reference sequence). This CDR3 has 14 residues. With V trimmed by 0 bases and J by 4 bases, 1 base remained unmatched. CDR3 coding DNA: TGTGCCAGCAGCTTAGCGGCGGGAGCAGATACGCAGTATTTT. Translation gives CASSLAAGADTQYF.

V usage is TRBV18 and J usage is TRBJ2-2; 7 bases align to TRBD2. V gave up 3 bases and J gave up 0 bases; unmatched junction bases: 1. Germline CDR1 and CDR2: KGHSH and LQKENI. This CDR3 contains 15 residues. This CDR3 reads CASSPLAANTGELFF. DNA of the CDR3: TGTGCCAGCTCACCGCTAGCGGCGAACACCGGGGAGCTGTTTTTT. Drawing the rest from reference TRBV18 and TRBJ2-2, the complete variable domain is NAGVMQNPRHLVRRRGQEARLRCSPMKGHSHVYWYRQLPEEGLKFMVYLQKENIIDESGMPKERFSAEFPKEGPSILRIQQVVRGDSAAYFCASSPLAANTGELFFGEGSRLTVL.

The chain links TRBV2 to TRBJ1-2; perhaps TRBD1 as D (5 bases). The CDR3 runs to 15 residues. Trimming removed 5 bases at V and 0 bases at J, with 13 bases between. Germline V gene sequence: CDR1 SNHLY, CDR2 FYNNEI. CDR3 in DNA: TGTGCCAGCAGTCCCACTGGGGGTTCTAACTATGGCTACACCTTC. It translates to CASSPTGGSNYGYTF. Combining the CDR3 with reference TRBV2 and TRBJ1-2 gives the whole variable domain EPEVTQTPSHQVTQMGQEVILRCVPISNHLYFYWYRQILGQKVEFLVSFYNNEISEKSEIFDDQFSVERPDGSNFTLKIRSTKLEDSAMYFCASSPTGGSNYGYTFGSGTRLTVV.